The rows below give T cell receptor beta chains drawn from one sample of a study of shared clonotypes between healthy human individuals. Clones were read by immunoSEQ multiplex PCR, and TCRdb kept only the in-frame ones, dropping some. The table lists hundreds of thousands of clones, approximately 96% of them singletons. The sequenced sample consisted of naive CD8+ T cells sorted from blood. The receptors come from a woman in her 30s in good health. Each CDR3 is given without its conserved first and last residue.

V gene,J gene,CDR3 protein
TRBV4-1,TRBJ2-3,ASSQDLEGTQY
TRBV5-1,TRBJ2-1,ASSVLAGGPYNEQF
TRBV6-6,TRBJ1-3,ASSYSTPGGNTIY
TRBV9,TRBJ2-1,ASSVGLAGTYNEQF
TRBV19,TRBJ2-7,ASSIAPGQGISYEQY
TRBV11-2,TRBJ2-7,ASSGPQAEQY
TRBV28,TRBJ2-7,ASSFFVEQY
TRBV5-6,TRBJ1-5,ASSLGGYSNQPQH
TRBV6-5,TRBJ1-1,ASRRPGTPEAF
TRBV11-2,TRBJ2-3,ASSLDERVRTDTQY
TRBV19,TRBJ2-1,ASSPGALDLYNEQF
TRBV27,TRBJ2-1,ASSITGTGYNEQF
TRBV2,TRBJ1-2,ASARAWQAGAADYGYT
TRBV13,TRBJ1-1,ASSAGHLEAF
TRBV27,TRBJ1-2,ASSKGTAAYGYT
TRBV2,TRBJ2-3,ASSAESSTDTQY
TRBV5-1,TRBJ1-4,ASSPDRVRLGEKLF
TRBV2,TRBJ2-1,ASSEIRPNEQF
TRBV29-1,TRBJ2-7,SVETPTSTSGSPYEQY
TRBV15,TRBJ2-7,ATSRDPAGVHEQY
TRBV27,TRBJ1-1,ASSAQGWGTF
TRBV15,TRBJ2-1,ATSRDGSYNEQF